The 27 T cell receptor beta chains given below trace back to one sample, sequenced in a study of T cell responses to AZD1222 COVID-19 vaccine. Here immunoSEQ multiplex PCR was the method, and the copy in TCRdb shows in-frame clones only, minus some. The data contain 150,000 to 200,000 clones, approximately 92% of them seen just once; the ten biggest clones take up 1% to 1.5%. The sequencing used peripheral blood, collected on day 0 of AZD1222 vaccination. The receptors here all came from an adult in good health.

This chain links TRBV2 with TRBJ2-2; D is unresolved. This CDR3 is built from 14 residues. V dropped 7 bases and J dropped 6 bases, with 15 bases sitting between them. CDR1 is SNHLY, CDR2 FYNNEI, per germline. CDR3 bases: TGTGCCAGCAAGGTTTTAGGGTCCTCCGGGGAGCTGTTTTTT. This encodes CASKVLGSSGELFF.

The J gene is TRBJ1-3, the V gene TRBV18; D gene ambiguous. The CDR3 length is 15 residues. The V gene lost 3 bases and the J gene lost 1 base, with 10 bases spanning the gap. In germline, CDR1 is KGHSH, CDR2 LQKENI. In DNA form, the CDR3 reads TGTGCCAGCTCACCTCCTCTGGGGTCTGGAAACACCATATATTTT. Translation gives CASSPPLGSGNTIYF.

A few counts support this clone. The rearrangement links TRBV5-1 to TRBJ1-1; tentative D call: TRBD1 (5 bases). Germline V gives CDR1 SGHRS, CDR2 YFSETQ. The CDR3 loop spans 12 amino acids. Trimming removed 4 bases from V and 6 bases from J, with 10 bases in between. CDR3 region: CASSTRGAEAFF. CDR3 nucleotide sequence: TGCGCCAGCAGCACCCGGGGGGCTGAAGCTTTCTTT.

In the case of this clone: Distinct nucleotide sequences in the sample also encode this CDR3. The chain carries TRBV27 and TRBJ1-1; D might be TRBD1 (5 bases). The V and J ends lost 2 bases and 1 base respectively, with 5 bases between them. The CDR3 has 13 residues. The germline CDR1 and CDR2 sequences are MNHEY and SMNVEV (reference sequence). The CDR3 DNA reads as TGTGCCAGCAGTTTAGGGGCGAACACTGAAGCTTTCTTT. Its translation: CASSLGANTEAFF.

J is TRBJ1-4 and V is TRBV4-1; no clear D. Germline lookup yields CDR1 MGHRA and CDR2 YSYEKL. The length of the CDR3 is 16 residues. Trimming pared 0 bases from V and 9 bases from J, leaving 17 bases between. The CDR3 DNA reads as TGCGCCAGCAGCCAAGATTTCGGTGCCCCTAGACAAAAACTGTTTTTT. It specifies CASSQDFGAPRQKLFF.

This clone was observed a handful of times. The CDR3, as DNA: TGTGCCAGCAGCCTAGAGGGTCCCTCACCCCTCCACTTT. The encoded protein is CASSLEGPSPLHF. The rearrangement links TRBV7-3 to TRBJ1-6; unclear D gene. The CDR3 consists of 13 residues. Trimming cost V 5 bases and J 10 bases, with 12 bases left between them. From germline, CDR1 is SGHTA and CDR2 FQGTGA.

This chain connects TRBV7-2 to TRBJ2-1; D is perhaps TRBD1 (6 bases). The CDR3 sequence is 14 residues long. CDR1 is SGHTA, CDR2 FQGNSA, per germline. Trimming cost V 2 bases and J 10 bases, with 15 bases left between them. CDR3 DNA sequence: TGTGCCAGCAGCTTATCTCTACAGGGCTGGGAGCAGTTCTTC. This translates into CASSLSLQGWEQFF.

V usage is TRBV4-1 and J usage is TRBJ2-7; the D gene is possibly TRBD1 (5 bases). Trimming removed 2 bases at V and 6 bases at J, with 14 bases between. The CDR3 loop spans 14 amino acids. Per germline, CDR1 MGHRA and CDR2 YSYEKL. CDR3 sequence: CASSQTFRAGEQYF. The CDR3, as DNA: TGCGCCAGCAGCCAAACCTTCAGGGCCGGCGAGCAGTACTTC.

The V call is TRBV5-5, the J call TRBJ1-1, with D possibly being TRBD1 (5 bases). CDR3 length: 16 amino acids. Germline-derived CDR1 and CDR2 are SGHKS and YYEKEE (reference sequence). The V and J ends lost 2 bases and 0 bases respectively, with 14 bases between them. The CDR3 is CASSFAQGVMNTEAFF. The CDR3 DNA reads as TGTGCCAGCAGCTTCGCTCAGGGAGTAATGAACACTGAAGCTTTCTTT.

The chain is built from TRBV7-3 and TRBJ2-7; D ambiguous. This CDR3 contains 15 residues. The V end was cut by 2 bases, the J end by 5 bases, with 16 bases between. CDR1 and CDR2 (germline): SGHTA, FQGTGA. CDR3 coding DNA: TGTGCCAGCAGCTTATTAGCATCGCAATCCCACGAGCAGTACTTC. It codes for CASSLLASQSHEQYF.

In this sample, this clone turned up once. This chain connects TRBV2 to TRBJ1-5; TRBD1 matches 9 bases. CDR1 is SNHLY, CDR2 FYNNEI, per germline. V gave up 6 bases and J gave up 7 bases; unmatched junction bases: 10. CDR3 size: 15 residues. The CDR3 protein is CASRVGQGGYQPQHF. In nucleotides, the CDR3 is TGTGCCAGCAGGGTGGGACAGGGAGGTTACCAGCCCCAGCATTTT.

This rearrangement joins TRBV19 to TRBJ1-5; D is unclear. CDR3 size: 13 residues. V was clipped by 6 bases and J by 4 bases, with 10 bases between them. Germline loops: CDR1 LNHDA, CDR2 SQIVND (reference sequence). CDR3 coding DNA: TGTGCCAGTAGGGTCCCCCCTAATCAGCCCCAGCATTTT. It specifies CASRVPPNQPQHF.

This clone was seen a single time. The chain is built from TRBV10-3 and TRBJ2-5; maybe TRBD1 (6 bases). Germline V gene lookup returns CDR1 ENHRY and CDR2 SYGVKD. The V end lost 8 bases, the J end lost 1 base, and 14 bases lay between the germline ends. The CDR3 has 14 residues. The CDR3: CAIARDTVQETQYF. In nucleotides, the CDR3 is TGTGCCATCGCCCGGGACACGGTCCAAGAGACCCAGTACTTC.

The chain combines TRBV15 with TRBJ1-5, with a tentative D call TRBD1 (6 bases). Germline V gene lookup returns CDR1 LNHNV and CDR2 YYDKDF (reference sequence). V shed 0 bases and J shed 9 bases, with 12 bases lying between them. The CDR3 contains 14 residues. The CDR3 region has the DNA TGTGCCACCAGCAGAGAGAACAGGGTTCGGCCCCAGCATTTT. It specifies CATSRENRVRPQHF.

CDR3 amino acids: CSVRTSRLTDTQYF. In DNA, the CDR3 is TGCAGCGTGCGGACTAGCAGATTGACAGATACGCAGTATTTT. The gene calls are TRBV29-1 and TRBJ2-3; 8 bases fit TRBD2. CDR3 size: 14 residues. Germline lookup yields CDR1 SQVTM and CDR2 ANQGSEA. J lost 3 bases, V lost 6 bases, and 8 bases had no gene match.

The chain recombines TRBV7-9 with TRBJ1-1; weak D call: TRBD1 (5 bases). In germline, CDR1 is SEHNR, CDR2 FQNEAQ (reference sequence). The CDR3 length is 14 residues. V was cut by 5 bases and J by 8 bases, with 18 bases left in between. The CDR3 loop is CASSPGTAGFEAFF. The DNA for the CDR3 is TGTGCCAGCAGCCCGGGGACCGCCGGTTTCGAAGCTTTCTTT.

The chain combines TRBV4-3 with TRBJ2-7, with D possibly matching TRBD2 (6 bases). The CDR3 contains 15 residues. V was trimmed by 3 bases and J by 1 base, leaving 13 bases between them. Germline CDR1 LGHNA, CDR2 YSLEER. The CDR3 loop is CASSQGRGSSYEQYF. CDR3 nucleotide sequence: TGCGCCAGCAGCCAGGGACGGGGGAGTTCCTACGAGCAGTACTTC.

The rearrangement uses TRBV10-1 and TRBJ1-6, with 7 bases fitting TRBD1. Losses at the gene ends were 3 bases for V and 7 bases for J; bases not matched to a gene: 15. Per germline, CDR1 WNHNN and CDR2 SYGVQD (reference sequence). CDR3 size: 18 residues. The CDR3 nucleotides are TGCGCCAGCAGTGACGTGGGACAGCTCCACCATGAAAATTCACCCCTCCACTTT. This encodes CASSDVGQLHHENSPLHF.

This CDR3 is CASSLDLAKNIQYF. DNA of the CDR3: TGTGCCAGCAGCTTGGACCTGGCCAAAAACATTCAGTACTTC. This chain uses TRBV7-9 with TRBJ2-4; no clear D. The germline V gene has CDR1 SEHNR and CDR2 FQNEAQ (reference sequence). The CDR3 consists of 14 residues. Trimming left V 3 bases short and J 1 base short, with 7 bases between.

CDR3 loop: CASSEQGAQFF. In DNA form, the CDR3 reads TGTGCCAGCAGCGAACAGGGAGCGCAGTTCTTC. This rearrangement joins TRBV9 to TRBJ2-1, with D maybe TRBD1 (6 bases). CDR1 SGDLS and CDR2 YYNGEE come from the germline V gene. This CDR3 is built from 11 residues. The V end lost 3 bases, the J end lost 12 bases, and 10 bases lay between the germline ends.

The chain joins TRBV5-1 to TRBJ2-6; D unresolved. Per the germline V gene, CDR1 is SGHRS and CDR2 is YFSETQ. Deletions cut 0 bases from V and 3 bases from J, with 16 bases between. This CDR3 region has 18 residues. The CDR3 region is CASSLEVRGSVGANVLTF. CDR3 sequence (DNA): TGCGCCAGCAGCTTGGAGGTCCGTGGCTCGGTTGGGGCCAACGTCCTGACTTTC.

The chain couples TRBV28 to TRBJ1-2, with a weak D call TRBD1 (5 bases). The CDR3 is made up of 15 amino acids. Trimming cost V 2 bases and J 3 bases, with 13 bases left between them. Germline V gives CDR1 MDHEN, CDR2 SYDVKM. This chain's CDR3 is CASSLGGLTHYGYTF. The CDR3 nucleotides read TGTGCCAGCAGTTTAGGGGGACTTACCCACTATGGCTACACCTTC.

Here the CDR3 reads CASSLGHGGEKLFF. The CDR3 DNA is TGTGCCAGCAGCTTAGGACACGGAGGGGAAAAACTGTTTTTT. V is TRBV7-9 and J is TRBJ1-4; D unresolved. V lost 1 base to trimming and J lost 8 bases, with 11 bases between them. The CDR3 is made up of 14 amino acids. Per germline, CDR1 SEHNR and CDR2 FQNEAQ (reference sequence).

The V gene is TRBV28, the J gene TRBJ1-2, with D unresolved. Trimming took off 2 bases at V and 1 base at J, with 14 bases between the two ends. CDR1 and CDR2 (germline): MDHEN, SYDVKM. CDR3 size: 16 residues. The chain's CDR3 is CASSLGGRWNNYGYTF. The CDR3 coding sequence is TGTGCCAGCAGTTTAGGAGGAAGGTGGAATAACTATGGCTACACCTTC.

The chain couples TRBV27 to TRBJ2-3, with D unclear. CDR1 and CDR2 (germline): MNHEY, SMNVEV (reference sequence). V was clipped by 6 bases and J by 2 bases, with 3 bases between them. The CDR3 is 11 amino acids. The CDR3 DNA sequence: TGTGCCAGCAGGATCACAGATACGCAGTATTTT. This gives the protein CASRITDTQYF.

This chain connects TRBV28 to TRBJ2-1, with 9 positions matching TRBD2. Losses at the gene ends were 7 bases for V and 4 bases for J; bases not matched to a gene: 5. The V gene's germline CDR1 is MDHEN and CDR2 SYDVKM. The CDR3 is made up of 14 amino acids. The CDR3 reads CASTSGLAYNEQFF. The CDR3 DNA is TGTGCCAGCACTTCGGGACTAGCATACAATGAGCAGTTCTTC.

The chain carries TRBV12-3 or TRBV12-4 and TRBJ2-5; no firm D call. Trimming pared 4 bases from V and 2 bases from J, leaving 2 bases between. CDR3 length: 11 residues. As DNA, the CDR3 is TGTGCCAGCAGTTATCAAGAGACCCAGTACTTC. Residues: CASSYQETQYF.